The 10 T cell receptor beta chains presented below share a single source sample, sequenced in a study of metastatic and nonmetastatic thyroid tumors. TCRdb reanalyzed the PCR reads via MiXCR. In the table there are around 59,000 clones, 15% to 20% of which are singletons. Until they underwent thyroid surgery, no patient had received any treatment. Sequenced: blood. These receptors came from a male donor with papillary thyroid cancer or a benign thyroid nodule (not recorded which). Some clones in this sample may be carry-over from other donors' samples.

The sample holds many counts of this clone. The V and J genes are TRBV27 and TRBJ2-7; 11 bases align to TRBD1. Germline-derived CDR1 and CDR2 are MNHEY and SMNVEV (reference sequence). The V and J ends lost 4 bases and 12 bases, in that order; junction bases with no gene match: 8. The length of the CDR3 is 13 residues. The CDR3 DNA sequence: TGTGCCAGCAGTTACGGACAGGGGGCCGAATGGTACTTC. It is translated as CASSYGQGAEWYF.

The rearrangement links TRBV20-1 to TRBJ1-5; 10 bases are a match to TRBD1. The CDR3 runs 16 residues. Trimming at V came to 5 bases and at J to 7 bases, leaving 14 bases not matched to a gene. Germline V lookup: CDR1 DFQATT, CDR2 SNEGSKA (reference sequence). CDR3 nucleotides: TGCAGTGCTGCGCAAACCCGGGACAGGGGAAGGCAGCCCCAGCATTTT. Translated, it gives CSAAQTRDRGRQPQHF.

This clone was picked up many times. V and J are TRBV6-1 and TRBJ1-2, with D hard to call. The germline CDR1 and CDR2 sequences are MNHNS and SASEGT. The CDR3 has 12 amino acids. Trimming cost V 5 bases and J 8 bases, with 12 bases left between them. The CDR3 DNA reads as TGTGCCAGCAGTTTACGGGGTATGGGCTACACCTTC. It translates to CASSLRGMGYTF.

This clone was observed at least ten times. This chain joins TRBV5-4 and TRBJ1-6, with D possibly matching TRBD1 (6 bases). In germline, CDR1 is SGHNT, CDR2 YYREEE (reference sequence). Trimming removed 3 bases from V and 10 bases from J, with 17 bases in between. The CDR3 is 15 residues long. The CDR3 bases are TGTGCCAGCAGCTCCACAGGGATAGGGAAATCACCCCTCCACTTT. It codes for CASSSTGIGKSPLHF.

This clone was seen a few times. The chain is built from TRBV12-3 or TRBV12-4 and TRBJ1-1; D is possibly TRBD1 (5 bases). This CDR3 comprises 14 residues. Trimming stripped 5 bases from V and 5 bases from J, with 15 bases between. The CDR3 nucleotides are TGTGCCAGCAGTACACGTGGGGGAGGAACTGAAGCTTTCTTT. As protein: CASSTRGGGTEAFF.

The sample holds many counts of this clone. The chain uses TRBV28 and TRBJ1-5; 9 bases are shared with TRBD1. V shed 6 bases and J 6 bases; nucleotides not matched to a gene: 9. The CDR3 loop spans 15 amino acids. Germline assignment: CDR1 MDHEN and CDR2 SYDVKM. DNA of the CDR3: TGTGCCAGCAGGCCGGACAGGGGATGGAGTCAGCCCCAGCATTTT. The encoded protein is CASRPDRGWSQPQHF.

The chain links TRBV6-1 to TRBJ2-3; D remains unclear. The CDR3 runs 16 residues. CDR1 MNHNS and CDR2 SASEGT come from the germline V gene. Trimming pared 0 bases from V and 0 bases from J, leaving 10 bases between. The CDR3 nucleotides read TGTGCCAGCAGTGAAGCTAAAGGTTCTAGCACAGATACGCAGTATTTT. Its translation is CASSEAKGSSTDTQYF.

At least ten counts were recorded for this clone. The genes are TRBV28 and TRBJ1-6; 8 bases map to TRBD1. This CDR3 has 17 amino acids. Germline CDR1 is MDHEN and CDR2 is SYDVKM. The J segment lost 0 bases and the V segment lost 5 bases, leaving 6 bases of the junction unmatched. CDR3: CASSRGTGGSYNSPLHF. The CDR3 DNA reads TGTGCCAGCAGTCGAGGTACAGGGGGCTCCTATAATTCACCCCTCCACTTT. Together with reference TRBV28 and TRBJ1-6, the CDR3 gives the full variable domain: DVKVTQSSRYLVKRTGEKVFLECVQDMDHENMFWYRQDPGLGLRLIYFSYDVKMKEKGDIPEGYSVSREKKERFSLILESASTNQTSMYLCASSRGTGGSYNSPLHFGNGTRLTVT.

This clone showed up many times. DNA of the CDR3: TGCAGTGCTAGAGAGCGGGAGTACGAGCAGTACGTC. It encodes CSAREREYEQYV. V and J are TRBV20-1 and TRBJ2-7, with TRBD2 matching 7 bases. CDR1 is DFQATT, CDR2 SNEGSKA, per germline (reference sequence). Trimming cost V 0 bases and J 4 bases; bases outside gene matches: 0. This CDR3 region has 12 residues.

This clone was counted at least ten times. Its ends do not fully match the called genes, so a read error is possible. DNA for the CDR3: TGTGCCAGCAGTCCACCAAGCAGGGGTAACTATAGCTACACCTTC. Amino acid sequence: CASSPPSRGNYSYTF. The rearrangement uses TRBV12-3 or TRBV12-4 and TRBJ1-2, with a weak D call TRBD1 (6 bases). This CDR3 is 15 amino acids long.